These 14 T cell receptor beta chains originate from one sample sequenced in a study of blood T cell repertoires in COVID-19. The method was immunoSEQ multiplex PCR; TCRdb's version includes in-frame clones alone and lacks a portion of them. Here the sample spans 150,000 to 200,000 clones, 87% being singletons. Sequencing used peripheral blood. The receptors come from a human donor in a cohort sampled during active COVID-19.

The chain recombines TRBV7-3 with TRBJ2-1; D might be TRBD1 (5 bases). Germline CDR1 reads SGHTA; CDR2 reads FQGTGA. The CDR3 totals 12 residues. Trimming left V 4 bases short and J 7 bases short, with 8 bases between. CDR3 in amino acids: CASSSQGNEQFF. In DNA, the CDR3 is TGTGCCAGCAGCTCGCAGGGAAATGAGCAGTTCTTC.

The genes are TRBV7-9 and TRBJ1-4, with D possibly matching TRBD1 (5 bases). The CDR3 totals 15 residues. Trimming removed 5 bases from V and 0 bases from J, with 10 bases in between. The germline V gene encodes CDR1 SEHNR and CDR2 FQNEAQ (reference sequence). The CDR3 spells CASSPWGATNEKLFF. DNA of the CDR3: TGTGCCAGCAGCCCCTGGGGCGCAACTAATGAAAAACTGTTTTTT.

The chain carries TRBV7-8 and TRBJ1-4; TRBD1 aligns across 9 bases. V lost 5 bases to trimming and J lost 5 bases; unmatched junction nucleotides: 6. This CDR3 comprises 15 residues. From germline, CDR1 is SGHVS and CDR2 FQNEAQ. The CDR3, as DNA: TGTGCCAGCAGCATAACCGGGACAGGGAATGAAAAACTGTTTTTT. Protein: CASSITGTGNEKLFF.

V is TRBV4-1 and J is TRBJ1-1, with D perhaps matching TRBD1 (6 bases). The CDR3 has 13 residues. The germline V gene has CDR1 MGHRA and CDR2 YSYEKL. Trimming cost V 3 bases and J 4 bases, with 9 bases left between them. DNA for the CDR3: TGCGCCAGCAGCCATCCGACAGGCACTGAAGCTTTCTTT. Its protein is CASSHPTGTEAFF.

CDR3 region: CASSPRRLLEGRRETQYF. The CDR3 DNA sequence: TGTGCCAGTAGTCCCCGCCGCCTACTCGAGGGAAGGCGGGAGACCCAGTACTTC. V is TRBV19 and J is TRBJ2-5; D perhaps matches TRBD2 (5 bases). Looked up from germline, CDR1 is LNHDA and CDR2 is SQIVND (reference sequence). This CDR3 region has 18 residues. V was clipped by 5 bases and J by 5 bases, with 27 bases between them.

The chain joins TRBV2 to TRBJ2-7, with unresolved D. Germline V gene sequence: CDR1 SNHLY, CDR2 FYNNEI. The CDR3 is made up of 12 amino acids. V lost 7 bases to trimming and J lost 5 bases, with 12 bases between them. The CDR3 DNA reads TGTGCCAGCACCGAGGCTTCCCACGAGCAGTACTTC. Encoded protein: CASTEASHEQYF.

V is TRBV28 and J is TRBJ2-7, with D perhaps TRBD2 (5 bases). CDR3 length: 14 residues. Trimming pared 2 bases from V and 3 bases from J, leaving 11 bases between. Per germline, CDR1 MDHEN and CDR2 SYDVKM. The CDR3 here is CASSLPSILYEQYF. The CDR3 coding sequence is TGTGCCAGCAGTTTACCTAGCATCCTCTACGAGCAGTACTTC.

The chain employs TRBV6-5 and TRBJ2-1; tentatively, D is TRBD2 (6 bases). Trimming took 5 bases from V and 9 from J, leaving 20 bases between them. Germline loops: CDR1 MNHEY, CDR2 SVGAGI. The CDR3 runs to 15 residues. The CDR3: CASSSPSRRAGEQFF. CDR3 nucleotides: TGTGCCAGCAGTAGCCCCTCCCGGAGGGCGGGTGAGCAGTTCTTC.

Turning to this clone: The junction does not match germline at one end; this may be a read error. The chain recombines TRBV10-3 with TRBJ1-1; D remains ambiguous. The CDR3 loop spans 11 amino acids. CDR1 is ENHRY, CDR2 SYGVKD, per germline. Here the CDR3 reads CAISHSSTPRF. The CDR3 nucleotides are TGTGCCATCAGTCATTCGTCGACACCAAGATTT.

The gene calls are TRBV28 and TRBJ2-1, with a weak D call TRBD2 (5 bases). V lost 1 base and J lost 5, with 27 bases in between. The germline gives CDR1 MDHEN, CDR2 SYDVKM. The CDR3 extends over 20 amino acids. For the CDR3, the DNA is TGTGCCAGCAGTTTATACCCCATTTTAAGCGGACGAAAGGGAAACAATGAGCAGTTCTTC. This sequence encodes CASSLYPILSGRKGNNEQFF.

The V call is TRBV19, the J call TRBJ1-2; weak D call: TRBD1 (5 bases). The CDR3 has 16 amino acids. Trimming shortened V by 9 bases and J by 2 bases, and 22 bases separated the two germline ends. Germline V gene data show CDR1 as LNHDA and CDR2 as SQIVND (reference sequence). The CDR3 bases are TGTGCCAGCTCCCCTCAGGGCCTACCGATGAACTATGGCTACACCTTC. It codes for CASSPQGLPMNYGYTF.

This clone was observed once. This sequence joins TRBV6-1 and TRBJ1-2; 9 bases are a match to TRBD1. Germline V gives CDR1 MNHNS, CDR2 SASEGT. The CDR3 loop spans 15 amino acids. After removal of 3 bases from V and 4 bases from J, the junction contained 6 bases not matched to a gene. Written as DNA, the CDR3 is TGTGCCAGCAGTGAGGGACAGGGTGTCTCCTATGGCTACACCTTC. As protein: CASSEGQGVSYGYTF.

This chain connects TRBV19 to TRBJ1-2, with a weak D call TRBD1 (6 bases). The germline gives CDR1 LNHDA, CDR2 SQIVND (reference sequence). This CDR3 has 15 residues. Trimming stripped 7 bases from V and 5 bases from J, with 20 bases between. CDR3 in amino acids: CASNTQGFPGYGYTF. The CDR3, as DNA: TGTGCCAGTAACACACAGGGATTCCCCGGATATGGCTACACCTTC.

V gene TRBV4-3 combines with J gene TRBJ1-5; 7 bases are a match to TRBD1. Looked up from germline, CDR1 is LGHNA and CDR2 is YSLEER. V shed 0 bases, J shed 3 bases, and the junction held 2 bases outside the gene matches. The CDR3 length is 15 residues. Written as DNA, the CDR3 is TGCGCCAGCAGCCAAGAGGGACAGTACAATCAGCCCCAGCATTTT. As protein: CASSQEGQYNQPQHF.